Listed here are 24 T cell receptor beta chains from one sample, sequenced in a study of blood T cell repertoires in COVID-19. Only in-frame clones appear in the TCRdb table, and some are missing; sequencing was by immunoSEQ multiplex PCR. Of 25,000 to 35,000 clones in the sample, about 80% were seen once. The source material was peripheral blood. All receptors derive from an elderly man with active or convalescent COVID-19.

The V and J genes are TRBV5-1 and TRBJ1-2; D is ambiguous. Germline lookup yields CDR1 SGHRS and CDR2 YFSETQ. The length of the CDR3 is 17 residues. V lost 0 bases, J lost 0 bases, and 15 bases lay in between. The CDR3 spells CASSLARGIGTNYGYTF. The CDR3 DNA sequence: TGCGCCAGCAGCTTGGCCCGGGGAATCGGTACTAACTATGGCTACACCTTC.

The chain links TRBV5-5 to TRBJ1-2; weak D call: TRBD1 (6 bases). V was shortened by 4 bases and J by 2 bases, with 15 bases between the two germline ends. The CDR3 has 15 residues. Germline CDR1 reads SGHKS; CDR2 reads YYEKEE (reference sequence). This chain's CDR3 is CASSLLQGANYGYTF. CDR3 bases: TGTGCCAGCAGCCTCCTACAGGGAGCGAACTATGGCTACACCTTC.

This chain connects TRBV13 to TRBJ2-3, with 8 bases fitting TRBD2. V lost 4 bases, J lost 4 bases, and 13 bases stayed unmatched. The CDR3 covers 17 residues. CDR1 PRHDT and CDR2 FYEKMQ come from the germline V gene (reference sequence). CDR3 sequence (DNA): TGTGCCAGCAGCTCGAAAAGATCGGGACTAGTCGCAGATACGCAGTATTTT. Protein: CASSSKRSGLVADTQYF.

The chain joins TRBV7-8 to TRBJ2-1; D uncertain. Germline CDR1 SGHVS, CDR2 FQNEAQ. Trimming left V 5 bases short and J 5 bases short, with 13 bases between. The CDR3 consists of 14 residues. CDR3 DNA: TGTGCCAGCAGCATTAGCAACCTCAACAATGAGCAGTTCTTC. This translates into CASSISNLNNEQFF.

This sequence joins TRBV7-9 and TRBJ1-5, with D unresolved. Germline-derived CDR1 and CDR2 are SEHNR and FQNEAQ (reference sequence). With 4 bases removed from V and 8 bases from J, the gap between germline ends came to 12 bases. The CDR3 has 13 amino acids. The CDR3 reads CASSSGREKPQHF. Written as DNA, the CDR3 is TGTGCCAGCAGCTCCGGAAGGGAGAAGCCCCAGCATTTT.

The chain links TRBV5-4 to TRBJ1-6; perhaps TRBD1 as D (6 bases). This CDR3 contains 14 residues. CDR1 is SGHNT and CDR2 is YYREEE in the germline V gene (reference sequence). V was clipped by 2 bases and J by 5 bases, with 8 bases between them. CDR3: CASSFGQNNSPLHF. As DNA, the CDR3 is TGTGCCAGCAGCTTCGGACAGAATAATTCACCCCTCCACTTT. The whole variable domain, remainder taken from reference TRBV5-4 and TRBJ1-6, is ETGVTQSPTHLIKTRGQQVTLRCSSQSGHNTVSWYQQALGQGPQFIFQYYREEENGRGNFPPRFSGLQFPNYSSELNVNALELDDSALYLCASSFGQNNSPLHFGNGTRLTVT.

The chain recombines TRBV19 with TRBJ1-2; 11 bases are a match to TRBD1. CDR3 size: 13 residues. After removal of 7 bases from V and 6 bases from J, the junction contained 4 bases not matched to a gene. Germline V gene sequence: CDR1 LNHDA, CDR2 SQIVND (reference sequence). The CDR3 DNA is TGTGCCAGTACGGACAGGGGGCACGATGGCTACACCTTC. Amino acids: CASTDRGHDGYTF.

This clone was found once. V gene TRBV18 combines with J gene TRBJ2-4; D is perhaps TRBD1 (6 bases). The CDR3 totals 13 residues. V dropped 3 bases and J dropped 8 bases, with 11 bases sitting between them. CDR1 and CDR2 (germline): KGHSH, LQKENI. CDR3 nucleotides: TGTGCCAGCTCACCGAACGCAGGGGACATTCAGTACTTC. It is translated as CASSPNAGDIQYF.

This chain links TRBV2 with TRBJ2-5, with D possibly being TRBD2 (6 bases). Trimming took off 5 bases at V and 5 bases at J, with 12 bases between the two ends. The CDR3 extends over 13 amino acids. CDR1 and CDR2 (germline): SNHLY, FYNNEI. The CDR3 is CASSPGLPETQYF. CDR3 DNA sequence: TGTGCCAGCAGTCCGGGACTGCCGGAGACCCAGTACTTC.

The rearrangement joins TRBV14 to TRBJ2-1; no definite D call. The CDR3 covers 14 residues. Per germline, CDR1 SGHDN and CDR2 FVKESK. The ends were cut back, 4 bases at V and 0 bases at J, with 7 bases in the middle. The CDR3 is CASSPRVSYNEQFF. The CDR3 coding sequence is TGTGCCAGCAGCCCCCGGGTCTCCTACAATGAGCAGTTCTTC. The full variable domain, rest sourced from reference TRBV14 and TRBJ2-1, is EAGVTQFPSHSVIEKGQTVTLRCDPISGHDNLYWYRRVMGKEIKFLLHFVKESKQDESGMPNNRFLAERTGGTYSTLKVQPAELEDSGVYFCASSPRVSYNEQFFGPGTRLTVL.

V and J are TRBV2 and TRBJ1-2; 8 bases are a match to TRBD1. Germline V gene lookup returns CDR1 SNHLY and CDR2 FYNNEI. With V trimmed by 6 bases and J by 8 bases, 8 bases remained unmatched. CDR3 size: 13 residues. CDR3 protein: CASSGQGFTGYTF. CDR3 DNA: TGTGCCAGCAGCGGACAGGGATTTACGGGCTACACCTTC. Full variable domain (missing parts from reference TRBV2 and TRBJ1-2): EPEVTQTPSHQVTQMGQEVILRCVPISNHLYFYWYRQILGQKVEFLVSFYNNEISEKSEIFDDQFSVERPDGSNFTLKIRSTKLEDSAMYFCASSGQGFTGYTFGSGTRLTVV.

The rearrangement joins TRBV19 to TRBJ2-1, with TRBD2 as a possible D gene (6 bases). Germline V gene sequence: CDR1 LNHDA, CDR2 SQIVND (reference sequence). Trimming left V 7 bases short and J 7 bases short, with 17 bases between. This CDR3 is 14 amino acids long. CDR3 coding DNA: TGTGCCAGTAAACCGGACTACTCTGGGAATGAGCAGTTCTTC. Translating it yields CASKPDYSGNEQFF.

This clone has just a few counts. This chain links TRBV2 with TRBJ1-5, with TRBD1 matching over 7 bases. The V and J ends lost 0 bases and 1 base, in that order; junction bases with no gene match: 6. The length of the CDR3 is 17 residues. Germline V gene sequence: CDR1 SNHLY, CDR2 FYNNEI. The chain's CDR3 is CASSEARGQTSNQPQHF. The DNA for the CDR3 is TGTGCCAGCAGTGAAGCAAGGGGACAGACAAGCAATCAGCCCCAGCATTTT.

This clone occurred a few times. The J gene is TRBJ1-2, the V gene TRBV6-5, with D hard to call. The germline CDR1 and CDR2 sequences are MNHEY and SVGAGI. Trimming removed 6 bases at V and 5 bases at J, with 16 bases between. The CDR3 has 14 amino acids. In nucleotides, the CDR3 is TGTGCCAGCAGGCCCCAGGCAATATCGTATGGCTACACCTTC. This gives the protein CASRPQAISYGYTF.

The V call is TRBV10-3, the J call TRBJ1-4, with 7 nucleotides matching TRBD1. V gave up 10 bases and J gave up 5 bases; unmatched junction bases: 7. CDR3 length: 13 residues. Germline loops: CDR1 ENHRY, CDR2 SYGVKD. CDR3 nucleotides: TGTGCCAGCAAGGACAGGCAGAATGAAAAACTGTTTTTT. Amino acid sequence: CASKDRQNEKLFF.

This clone was seen a handful of times. This chain joins TRBV28 and TRBJ1-4; possibly TRBD1 for D (6 bases). The V gene lost 8 bases and the J gene lost 7 bases, with 23 bases spanning the gap. The CDR3 runs 16 residues. Germline V gene lookup returns CDR1 MDHEN and CDR2 SYDVKM. DNA of the CDR3: TGTGCCAGCTTACCCGGGACAACCGCACTCGGTGAAAAACTGTTTTTT. It is translated as CASLPGTTALGEKLFF.

The chain combines TRBV4-2 with TRBJ2-7; TRBD1 matches 11 bases. V lost 4 bases to trimming and J lost 7 bases; unmatched junction nucleotides: 12. Germline V gives CDR1 LGHNA, CDR2 YNFKEQ. The CDR3 runs 16 residues. This CDR3 is CASSRLDRGPDSEQYF. CDR3 DNA: TGTGCCAGCAGCCGACTGGACAGGGGGCCGGATTCTGAGCAGTACTTC.

J is TRBJ1-2 and V is TRBV14; no clear D. This CDR3 is built from 12 residues. V gave up 0 bases and J gave up 7 bases, with 6 bases separating them. The V gene's germline CDR1 is SGHDN and CDR2 FVKESK. This CDR3 is CASSQDWAGYTF. In nucleotides, the CDR3 is TGTGCCAGCAGCCAAGACTGGGCTGGCTACACCTTC. The variable domain in full, with the rest retrieved from reference TRBV14 and TRBJ1-2, is EAGVTQFPSHSVIEKGQTVTLRCDPISGHDNLYWYRRVMGKEIKFLLHFVKESKQDESGMPNNRFLAERTGGTYSTLKVQPAELEDSGVYFCASSQDWAGYTFGSGTRLTVV.

The chain recombines TRBV11-2 with TRBJ1-2; D uncertain. Germline CDR1 is SGHAT and CDR2 is FQNNGV. Trimming removed 4 bases from V and 2 bases from J, with 17 bases in between. The CDR3 consists of 16 residues. The CDR3 DNA is TGTGCCAGCAGCTCCGTAGTCTCCGGTAGAAACTATGGCTACACCTTC. Translated, it gives CASSSVVSGRNYGYTF.

The V and J genes are TRBV2 and TRBJ2-7, with 8 nucleotides matching TRBD1. The trim removed 7 bases at V and 4 bases at J, leaving 6 bases unmatched. The V gene's germline CDR1 is SNHLY and CDR2 FYNNEI. The length of the CDR3 is 13 residues. The CDR3 loop is CASNYRGSYEQYF. The CDR3 nucleotides read TGTGCCAGCAACTACAGGGGGAGTTACGAGCAGTACTTC.

The gene calls are TRBV10-3 and TRBJ2-3; 7 nucleotides align to TRBD2. The CDR3 is made up of 20 amino acids. Germline lookup yields CDR1 ENHRY and CDR2 SYGVKD. V trimming: 2 bases; J trimming: 0 bases; junction bases outside the gene matches: 17. The CDR3 reads CAISEPTPRYGRKSTDTQYF. DNA of the CDR3: TGTGCCATCAGTGAGCCGACGCCCCGGTACGGGAGGAAAAGCACAGATACGCAGTATTTT.

This rearrangement joins TRBV10-3 to TRBJ2-1, with TRBD2 as a possible D gene (6 bases). This CDR3 has 15 amino acids. Trimming cost V 6 bases and J 6 bases, with 18 bases left between them. CDR1 ENHRY and CDR2 SYGVKD come from the germline V gene. CDR3 in DNA: TGTGCCATCAGCCCTCTGGGGGGTTTAGTCAATGAGCAGTTCTTC. This codes for CAISPLGGLVNEQFF.

The CDR3 DNA reads as TGTGCCAGCAGCCGGGACAGGACCACCAATGAGCAGTTCTTC. It codes for CASSRDRTTNEQFF. The V gene is TRBV5-4, the J gene TRBJ2-1; 8 nucleotides agree with TRBD1. V trimming: 4 bases; J trimming: 6 bases; junction bases outside the gene matches: 6. This CDR3 spans 14 amino acids. The germline V gene has CDR1 SGHNT and CDR2 YYREEE (reference sequence).

This chain uses TRBV18 with TRBJ1-5; TRBD1 matches 7 bases. Germline CDR1 reads KGHSH; CDR2 reads LQKENI. The CDR3 totals 14 residues. V lost 6 bases and J lost 4; bases outside the gene matches: 6. The CDR3 protein is CASSQQGQNQPQHF. In DNA form, the CDR3 reads TGTGCCAGCTCTCAACAGGGGCAAAATCAGCCCCAGCATTTT.